This TCR beta chain comes out of a study of early T cells in non-severe SARS-CoV-2 infection. Study information: Unsorted whole blood bulk RNA was sequenced, with unpaired chains.

Individual cDNA molecules received unique molecular identifiers. MiXCR was run by TCRdb on the 5' RACE reads, yielding one entry per CDR3 protein. The sample carries under 70,000 distinct CDR3 sequences, around a tenth recorded once. This clonotype is medium-sized within its sample. Antigen unknown. Study outcomes and limitations: CD4 and private specificities were missed by VDJdb matching, which favored anti-spike CD8 responses.

The sequence derives from an adult who was a healthcare worker with PCR-confirmed SARS-CoV-2 infection or an uninfected control (not recorded which). Material for sequencing was whole blood.

CDR3: CSARDWLGATNEKLFF. The CDR3 DNA follows: TGCAGTGCTAGAGATTGGTTGGGAGCAACTAATGAAAAACTGTTTTTT. This chain uses TRBV20-1 with TRBJ1-4; D is unresolved. With 0 bases removed from V and 0 bases from J, the gap between germline ends came to 11 bases. The CDR3 length is 16 residues. The V gene's germline CDR1 is DFQATT and CDR2 SNEGSKA (reference sequence).